One and the same sample provided the 19 T cell receptor beta chains below, sequenced in a study of OX40 agonist ivuxolimab in advanced cancers. Profiled with immunoSEQ multiplex PCR; TCRdb holds only in-frame clones, not every one. Here the sample spans about 61,000 clones, about 86% being singletons. The sequencing here drew on CD4+ or CD8+ T cells sorted from blood, taken in a trial of the OX40 agonist ivuxolimab. These receptors were obtained from an adult with an advanced solid tumor such as melanoma, head and neck, liver or kidney cancer.

This clone has a single count. The genes are TRBV10-1 and TRBJ2-7, with 10 bases fitting TRBD1. V shed 0 bases and J 6 bases; nucleotides not matched to a gene: 2. The CDR3 is 14 residues long. The germline gives CDR1 WNHNN, CDR2 SYGVQD (reference sequence). This chain's CDR3 is CASSESTGGSEQYF. The CDR3 DNA reads as TGCGCCAGCAGTGAGTCGACAGGGGGCTCCGAGCAGTACTTC.

The V and J genes are TRBV5-1 and TRBJ2-1, with 7 nucleotides matching TRBD2. The germline V gene has CDR1 SGHRS and CDR2 YFSETQ. The length of the CDR3 is 19 residues. J was trimmed by 3 bases and V by 1 base; bases with no gene match: 16. DNA for the CDR3: TGCGCCAGCAGCTTGTTGGCCAGCGGGGCTGTCATGGGCTACAATGAGCAGTTCTTC. It codes for CASSLLASGAVMGYNEQFF.

The CDR3 loop is CASSLEQGQGEQYF. The CDR3 DNA reads as TGCGCCAGCAGCTTGGAACAGGGCCAGGGCGAGCAGTACTTC. This chain uses TRBV5-1 with TRBJ2-7, with D possibly TRBD1 on 6 matching bases. In germline, CDR1 is SGHRS, CDR2 YFSETQ. The CDR3 contains 14 residues. V was shortened by 0 bases and J by 6 bases, with 13 bases between the two germline ends.

This clone was picked up one time. The rearrangement uses TRBV5-1 and TRBJ2-7; no reliable D call. The CDR3 is made up of 16 amino acids. V lost 4 bases, J lost 2 bases, and 19 bases lay in between. The germline gives CDR1 SGHRS, CDR2 YFSETQ. As DNA, the CDR3 is TGCGCCAGCAGCCCGGCCCCCGGAGCCGGAGCCTACGAGCAGTACTTC. Its translation: CASSPAPGAGAYEQYF.

The CDR3 DNA reads TGTGCCAGCAGCCAAGGTTACTATGGCTACACCTTC. Translating it yields CASSQGYYGYTF. The rearrangement uses TRBV11-1 and TRBJ1-2, with D uncertain. V lost 5 bases, J lost 3 bases, and 7 bases lay in between. In germline, CDR1 is SGHAT, CDR2 FQDESV (reference sequence). This CDR3 spans 12 amino acids.

This chain joins TRBV19 and TRBJ1-2; 7 nucleotides match TRBD1. This CDR3 has 12 residues. Trimming at V came to 5 bases and at J to 8 bases, leaving 5 bases not matched to a gene. Germline CDR1 is LNHDA and CDR2 is SQIVND (reference sequence). As DNA, the CDR3 is TGTGCCAGTAGTCCGAGGGACAGAGGCTACACCTTC. Translated, it gives CASSPRDRGYTF. Complete variable domain (other parts from reference TRBV19 and TRBJ1-2): DGGITQSPKYLFRKEGQNVTLSCEQNLNHDAMYWYRQDPGQGLRLIYYSQIVNDFQKGDIAEGYSVSREKKESFPLTVTSAQKNPTAFYLCASSPRDRGYTFGSGTRLTVV.

The gene calls are TRBV4-1 and TRBJ1-6, with 9 bases fitting TRBD1. This CDR3 has 15 amino acids. J gave up 10 bases and V 4 bases, and 8 bases lay outside the gene matches. Germline CDR1 is MGHRA and CDR2 is YSYEKL. The CDR3 nucleotides are TGCGCCAGCAGCCCGCCGGGACAGGGACGCTCACCCCTCCACTTT. Amino acid sequence: CASSPPGQGRSPLHF.

The chain combines TRBV19 with TRBJ2-1; 9 bases are shared with TRBD1. The CDR3 sequence is 15 residues long. Germline V gene sequence: CDR1 LNHDA, CDR2 SQIVND (reference sequence). V was pared by 8 bases and J by 3 bases, with 8 bases of the junction left unmatched. CDR3 DNA sequence: TGTGCCAGTGCAGCCGGGACAGGGCTCTACAATGAGCAGTTCTTC. Its translation is CASAAGTGLYNEQFF.

This clone was observed a single time. The chain joins TRBV6-1 to TRBJ1-2; D call uncertain. The CDR3 totals 13 residues. Per the germline V gene, CDR1 is MNHNS and CDR2 is SASEGT. The V gene lost 2 bases and the J gene lost 4 bases, with 8 bases spanning the gap. The CDR3 reads CASSELGGYGYTF. As DNA, the CDR3 is TGTGCCAGCAGTGAACTTGGTGGCTATGGCTACACCTTC.

The DNA of the CDR3 is TGTGCCAGCAGCCCGACTAGAGGAGCTAATGAAAAACTGTTTTTT. Translated: CASSPTRGANEKLFF. The chain couples TRBV9 to TRBJ1-4; unclear D gene. The V and J ends lost 4 bases and 3 bases respectively, with 13 bases between them. The CDR3 has 15 residues. Germline loops: CDR1 SGDLS, CDR2 YYNGEE.

DNA for the CDR3: TGTGCCAGCAGCTTAGTAGGGCGTAATTCACCCCTCCACTTT. Protein sequence: CASSLVGRNSPLHF. This sequence joins TRBV7-2 and TRBJ1-6, with D uncertain. The CDR3 loop spans 14 amino acids. Germline loops: CDR1 SGHTA, CDR2 FQGNSA. Deletions cut 1 base from V and 6 bases from J, with 7 bases between.

The V and J genes are TRBV28 and TRBJ1-2; D is possibly TRBD1 (6 bases). Germline CDR1 is MDHEN and CDR2 is SYDVKM. This CDR3 comprises 12 residues. V was pared by 7 bases and J by 4 bases, with 10 bases between. The CDR3 DNA reads as TGTGCCAGCAAGGACAGCCTCTATGGCTACACCTTC. Translation: CASKDSLYGYTF.

The chain combines TRBV29-1 with TRBJ2-1; 9 bases map to TRBD2. Unmatched junction bases numbered 9, after V lost 1 base and J lost 5 bases. The CDR3 sequence is 16 residues long. CDR1 is SQVTM, CDR2 ANQGSEA, per germline. The CDR3 sequence is CSVEVGALAGNNEQFF. The DNA for the CDR3 is TGCAGCGTTGAAGTTGGGGCACTAGCGGGCAACAATGAGCAGTTCTTC.

This clone occurred a few times. This CDR3 is also generated by other DNA sequences in the sample. The gene calls are TRBV2 and TRBJ2-3; maybe TRBD2 (6 bases). This CDR3 has 14 residues. Germline-derived CDR1 and CDR2 are SNHLY and FYNNEI. V shed 10 bases and J shed 1 base, with 15 bases lying between them. In DNA form, the CDR3 reads TGTGCCACAAAATTAAAGCGGGGCACAGATACGCAGTATTTT. Its protein is CATKLKRGTDTQYF.

In its sample, this clone was seen once. The chain recombines TRBV7-8 with TRBJ1-6; no definite D call. V was trimmed by 5 bases and J by 0 bases, leaving 8 bases between them. CDR1 is SGHVS, CDR2 FQNEAQ, per germline. This CDR3 is 15 amino acids long. The CDR3 sequence: CASSQVSSYNSPLHF. In DNA form, the CDR3 reads TGTGCCAGCAGCCAAGTCAGCTCCTATAATTCACCCCTCCACTTT.

Concerning this clone itself: A much larger clone lies one base from this, so it may be a read error. The chain carries TRBV4-2 and TRBJ2-6; D possibly matches TRBD1 or TRBD2 (5 bases each). CDR3 length: 17 residues. Germline V gives CDR1 LGHNA, CDR2 YNFKEQ. The CDR3 spells CAGSQDRGGSGANVLTF. The CDR3 DNA follows: TGTGCCGGCAGCCAAGATCGGGGCGGCTCTGGGGCCAACGTCCTGACTTTC.

This sequence joins TRBV23-1 and TRBJ1-6, with unresolved D. TRBV23-1 is designated an ORF whose function remains uncertain. Between the trimmed V and J ends, which lost 5 bases and 7 bases, there was a span of 18 bases. The CDR3 sequence is 16 residues long. The CDR3 region has the DNA TGCGCCAGCAGTAAGCTTGGGAGGCGGACCAATTCACCCCTCCACTTT. Protein product: CASSKLGRRTNSPLHF.

This chain links TRBV4-2 with TRBJ2-3; 8 nucleotides align to TRBD2. This CDR3 has 18 residues. CDR1 LGHNA and CDR2 YNFKEQ come from the germline V gene. Trimming at V came to 0 bases and at J to 4 bases, leaving 12 bases not matched to a gene. The CDR3 sequence: CASSQDRGAGGYADTQYF. The CDR3 nucleotides read TGTGCCAGCAGCCAAGATAGGGGGGCGGGGGGCTATGCAGATACGCAGTATTTT.

This clone occurred once. The chain links TRBV7-8 to TRBJ2-5, with D perhaps being TRBD1 or TRBD2 (5 bases each). Per germline, CDR1 SGHVS and CDR2 FQNEAQ. Trimming stripped 4 bases from V and 0 bases from J, with 12 bases between. The CDR3 contains 15 residues. In DNA, the CDR3 is TGTGCCAGCAGCTCCAATAGAGGGGACCAAGAGACCCAGTACTTC. Translation: CASSSNRGDQETQYF.